The T cell receptor (beta chain) described here comes from a study of CD4 T cells in relation to SARS-CoV-2 and coronaviruses. Study overall: PBMCs were cultured with antigen for roughly 9 days before TCR beta sequencing. Study findings and constraints: No crossreactivity against non-spike viral proteins was tested here. Crossreactive clones expanded significantly less to SARS-CoV-2 than monoreactive clones.

Assay used: immunoSEQ multiplex PCR; TCRdb lists only in-frame clones, some missing. The table has 43,000 or so clones, roughly 80% seen once. Sorted naive or memory CD4+ cells met CEF peptides for 9 to 11 days. V was pared by 1 base and J by 0 bases, with 15 bases between. Germline CDR1 and CDR2: SGHTA and FQGTGA. The CDR3 has 18 amino acids. In regard to this clone: Its target is unknown.

The sequenced sample was naive CD4+ T cells from PBMCs, cultured in vitro. Subset meaning: naive CD4+ T cells isolated by negative enrichment. This TCR came from an adult with COVID-19. J is TRBJ1-4 and V is TRBV7-3, with a tentative D call TRBD1 (6 bases). The CDR3 DNA reads as TGTGCCAGCAGCTTAAGCCCGAGACAGGAAACAACTAATGAAAAACTGTTTTTT. Its translation: CASSLSPRQETTNEKLFF.